The source of this TCR beta chain is a study of blood T cell repertoires in COVID-19. Between the trimmed V and J ends, which lost 0 bases and 8 bases, there was a span of 15 bases. Germline V lookup: CDR1 SGHRS, CDR2 YFSETQ. CDR3 length: 15 residues. Using immunoSEQ multiplex PCR, the repertoire was profiled, and TCRdb retains in-frame clones only, with some absent. The table has 10,000 or so clones, around four fifths seen once. Sequencing used peripheral blood. The receptor's source is a human donor in a cohort sampled during active COVID-19. This chain uses TRBV5-1 with TRBJ2-1; D is perhaps TRBD2 (5 bases). The CDR3 DNA is TGCGCCAGCAGCTTGGGGATGTCTACTAGGGATGAGCAGTTCTTC. Amino acids: CASSLGMSTRDEQFF.